Listed below are T cell receptor beta chains from one sample, sequenced in a study of CD8 T cells in ankylosing spondylitis. TCRdb fed the 5' RACE reads into MiXCR, producing one record per CDR3 protein. This table has around 42,000 distinct CDR3 sequences, around 2.8% appearing once. The sequenced sample consisted of blood, either unsorted or a sorted T cell fraction (not recorded which). These receptor sequences come from a male donor with ankylosing spondylitis or in good health (not recorded which). Each CDR3 is given with its conserved first and last residue. D genes are given only for firm matches. Where a row states a size, it is once, few, many or the class of an expanded clone; other rows omit it.

clone size	J gene	V gene	D gene	CDR3 protein	CDR3 DNA
many	TRBJ2-1	TRBV9	TRBD2	CASSVGGSAYNEQFF	TGTGCCAGCAGCGTAGGCGGGAGCGCCTACAATGAGCAGTTCTTC
many	TRBJ1-6	TRBV20-1	.	CSARLQANSPLHF	TGCAGTGCTAGGTTACAGGCAAATTCACCCCTCCACTTT
many	TRBJ1-2	TRBV9	.	CASSVSGAINYGYTF	TGTGCCAGCAGCGTGTCGGGAGCGATTAACTATGGCTACACCTTC
many	TRBJ1-5	TRBV9	.	CASSVAPSNQPQHF	TGTGCCAGCAGCGTAGCCCCTAGCAATCAGCCCCAGCATTTT
many	TRBJ2-5	TRBV9	TRBD1	CASSGGTVPQETQYF	TGTGCCAGCAGCGGGGGGACAGTACCTCAAGAGACCCAGTACTTC
many	TRBJ2-1	TRBV9	TRBD2	CASSEGSGSLNEQFF	TGTGCCAGCAGCGAAGGGAGCGGGAGTCTCAATGAGCAGTTCTTC
many	TRBJ2-2	TRBV9	.	CASSVRTSATGELFF	TGTGCCAGCAGCGTAAGGACATCCGCCACTGGGGAGTTGTTTTTT
many	TRBJ2-1	TRBV9	TRBD2	CASSVGLAGVNEQFF	TGTGCCAGCAGCGTAGGTCTAGCGGGAGTAAATGAGCAGTTCTTC
many	TRBJ2-1	TRBV9	.	CASSERGNEQFF	TGTGCCAGCAGCGAGAGGGGCAATGAGCAGTTCTTC
.	TRBJ2-3	TRBV23-1	.	CASSRRSGTTFGDTQYF	TGCGCCAGCAGTCGTAGATCGGGGACAACTTTTGGAGATACGCAGTATTTT
many	TRBJ2-3	TRBV9	.	CASSGGTSSTDTQYF	TGTGCCAGCAGCGGCGGGACTTCGAGCACAGATACGCAGTATTTT
many	TRBJ2-3	TRBV9	TRBD2	CASSGGTSGSFADTQYF	TGTGCCAGCAGCGGGGGGACTAGCGGGAGTTTCGCAGATACGCAGTATTTT
.	TRBJ2-1	TRBV9	.	CASSGPGDWHNEQFF	TGTGCCAGCAGCGGCCCAGGGGACTGGCACAATGAGCAGTTCTTC
many	TRBJ2-2	TRBV9	.	CASSVGFGAGELFF	TGTGCCAGCAGCGTCGGGTTCGGGGCCGGGGAGCTGTTTTTT
many	TRBJ2-7	TRBV9	TRBD2	CASSVLAETTYEQYF	TGTGCCAGCAGCGTACTAGCGGAGACTACCTACGAGCAGTACTTC
many	TRBJ1-3	TRBV9	TRBD1	CASSVEGQSGNTIYF	TGTGCCAGCAGCGTAGAGGGACAGTCTGGAAACACCATATATTTT
many	TRBJ2-1	TRBV9	TRBD1	CASSVASWTGGNEQFF	TGTGCCAGCAGCGTAGCCTCTTGGACAGGGGGGAATGAGCAGTTCTTC
many	TRBJ2-3	TRBV9	TRBD2	CASSVAGGGSSTDTQYF	TGTGCCAGCAGCGTAGCCGGGGGGGGTAGTAGCACAGATACGCAGTATTTT
many	TRBJ1-3	TRBV9	.	CASSPSTVPASGNTIYF	TGTGCCAGCAGCCCCTCGACAGTGCCAGCCTCTGGAAACACCATATATTTT
many	TRBJ1-3	TRBV9	.	CASSVQGLGNTIYF	TGTGCCAGCAGCGTCCAGGGGCTCGGAAACACCATATATTTT
many	TRBJ2-3	TRBV21-1	.	CASSKGVSGTDTQYF	TGTGCCAGCAGCAAAGGGGTTAGTGGCACAGATACGCAGTATTTT
many	TRBJ2-7	TRBV7-6	TRBD2	CASSVPLAGGRYEQYF	TGTGCCAGCAGCGTACCACTAGCGGGAGGCCGCTACGAGCAGTACTTC
many	TRBJ2-3	TRBV9	.	CASSVSLDTDTQYF	TGTGCCAGCAGCGTCTCACTCGACACAGATACGCAGTATTTT
many	TRBJ2-7	TRBV9	.	CASSPGGSASSYEQYF	TGTGCCAGCAGCCCTGGCGGAAGCGCTAGCTCCTACGAGCAGTACTTC
few	TRBJ2-1	TRBV9	.	CASSALTGVYNEQFF	TGTGCCAGCAGCGCCCTGACAGGAGTCTACAATGAGCAGTTCTTC
many	TRBJ2-7	TRBV9	TRBD2	CASSVGASGPNYEQYF	TGTGCCAGCAGCGTAGGGGCTAGCGGCCCCAACTACGAGCAGTACTTC
many	TRBJ1-3	TRBV9	.	CASSVADSGNTIYF	TGTGCCAGCAGCGTAGCGGATTCCGGAAACACCATATATTTT
many	TRBJ1-6	TRBV9	TRBD1	CASSETGPRYNSPLHF	TGTGCCAGCAGCGAGACAGGGCCTCGCTATAATTCACCCCTCCACTTT
few	TRBJ2-5	TRBV9	TRBD2	CASSLGPSGSGQETQYF	TGTGCCAGCAGCTTGGGGCCTAGCGGGAGTGGGCAAGAGACCCAGTACTTC
many	TRBJ2-1	TRBV9	.	CASTSGVGSYNEQFF	TGTGCCAGCACCTCCGGGGTCGGGTCCTACAATGAGCAGTTCTTC
many	TRBJ2-7	TRBV9	TRBD2	CASSPPRASGTYEQYF	TGTGCCAGCAGCCCTCCCCGGGCTAGCGGGACCTACGAGCAGTACTTC
many	TRBJ2-2	TRBV9	.	CASKRVADNTGELFF	TGTGCCAGCAAGAGGGTAGCGGATAACACCGGGGAGCTGTTTTTT
many	TRBJ2-5	TRBV9	.	CASSVGAGETQYF	TGTGCCAGCAGCGTAGGCGCAGGAGAGACCCAGTACTTC
.	TRBJ2-7	TRBV9	.	CASSVGRGEQYF	TGTGCCAGCAGCGTAGGCAGAGGCGAGCAGTACTTC
many	TRBJ2-7	TRBV9	.	CASSDQGYEQYF	TGTGCCAGCAGCGACCAGGGCTACGAGCAGTACTTC
many	TRBJ2-2	TRBV9	TRBD2	CASSVGGRLNTGELFF	TGTGCCAGCAGCGTAGGCGGGAGATTGAACACCGGGGAGCTGTTTTTT
many	TRBJ2-2	TRBV9	.	CASSVGLRPYTGELFF	TGTGCCAGCAGCGTAGGGTTACGGCCTTACACCGGGGAGCTGTTTTTT
many	TRBJ2-7	TRBV9	.	CASSVGAESGEQYF	TGTGCCAGCAGCGTAGGAGCGGAAAGTGGCGAGCAGTACTTC
many	TRBJ2-1	TRBV9	TRBD2	CASSVYGGSSSPVEQFF	TGTGCCAGCAGCGTCTACGGGGGGAGTTCATCACCAGTAGAGCAGTTCTTC
many	TRBJ2-6	TRBV9	TRBD1	CASSIGQGSGANVLTF	TGTGCCAGCAGCATCGGACAGGGGTCTGGGGCCAACGTCCTGACTTTC
many	TRBJ2-5	TRBV9	TRBD2	CASSPWTSRWETQYF	TGTGCCAGCAGCCCTTGGACTAGTCGTTGGGAGACCCAGTACTTC
many	TRBJ2-7	TRBV9	TRBD1	CASSPGQGAYEQYF	TGTGCCAGCAGCCCGGGACAGGGGGCCTACGAGCAGTACTTC
many	TRBJ2-1	TRBV9	.	CASSVGAGSSYNEQFF	TGTGCCAGCAGCGTAGGCGCGGGGAGCTCCTACAATGAGCAGTTCTTC
many	TRBJ1-4	TRBV9	.	CASSVVGSPNEKLFF	TGTGCCAGCAGCGTAGTAGGTAGTCCTAATGAAAAACTGTTTTTT
many	TRBJ2-5	TRBV9	.	CASSPRDHTWETQYF	TGTGCCAGCAGCCCCCGGGACCACACTTGGGAGACCCAGTACTTC
many	TRBJ2-1	TRBV9	TRBD1	CASSVGTGGYEQFF	TGTGCCAGCAGCGTAGGGACAGGGGGTTATGAGCAGTTCTTC
.	TRBJ2-2	TRBV9	.	CASSPYGGSPGELFF	TGTGCCAGCAGCCCCTATGGGGGGTCTCCCGGGGAGCTGTTTTTT